This TCR delta chain was identified during a study of Vδ1+ human thymocytes. Whole-study results and caveats: TRD repertoires were essentially private, unlike widely shared TRG clonotypes. Despite high sort purity, roughly 19% of thymic T cell receptor delta sequences were Vdelta2. Highly polyclonal TRG and TRD repertoires with Gaussian CDR3 length distributions appeared in thymus.

Extracted RNA was reverse transcribed into cDNA. Multiplex PCR used pooled V-gene forward primers and a constant-region reverse primer to amplify CDR3s. TCRdb reapplied CATT to the multiplex PCR reads. The repertoire holds about 50,000 delta-chain clones, with approximately 16% as singletons. The sample holds a few counts of this clone. Its antigen remains unknown. Thymocytes were sorted as CD3+ TCRVdelta1+ TCRVdelta2- after alphabeta T cell depletion. Germline loops: CDR1 TSWWSYY, CDR2 QGS. The CDR3 length is 20 residues. V shed 3 bases, J shed 3 bases, and the junction held 16 bases outside the gene matches.

The sample taken for sequencing was Vdelta1+ gamma-delta thymocytes from the thymus. The subset was: FACS-sorted CD3+ TCRalphabeta- TCRVdelta1+ TCRVdelta2- thymocytes. The sequence derives from a girl under three years old who had congenital heart surgery. The chain combines TRDV1 with TRDJ1, with 13 bases lining up with TRDD3. DNA of the CDR3: TGTGCTCTTGGGGAGGGCCTTCCAGCGAGAACTGGGGGATACGCCGATAAACTCATCTTT. Protein sequence: CALGEGLPARTGGYADKLIF.